This T cell receptor beta chain was identified during a study of patients and donors after allogeneic stem cell transplantation. This clonotype appeared a few times. Germline assignment: CDR1 LNHNV and CDR2 YYDKDF (reference sequence). V lost 1 base to trimming and J lost 4 bases, with 8 bases between them. The CDR3 loop spans 14 amino acids. A single record per CDR3 protein comes from TCRdb applying MiXCR to the RT-PCR reads. The sample has roughly 40,000 distinct CDR3 sequences; roughly 30% are singletons. Material: blood, either unsorted or a sorted T cell fraction (not recorded which). The sequence came from a human donor who was either an allogeneic HSCT recipient or a stem cell or donor lymphocyte infusion donor (not recorded which). It is not recorded whose cells these are; they may come from a transplant donor. This chain joins TRBV15 and TRBJ1-5, with D uncertain. The CDR3 loop is CATSRGYSNQPQHF. As DNA, the CDR3 is TGTGCCACCAGCAGAGGGTACAGTAATCAGCCCCAGCATTTT.